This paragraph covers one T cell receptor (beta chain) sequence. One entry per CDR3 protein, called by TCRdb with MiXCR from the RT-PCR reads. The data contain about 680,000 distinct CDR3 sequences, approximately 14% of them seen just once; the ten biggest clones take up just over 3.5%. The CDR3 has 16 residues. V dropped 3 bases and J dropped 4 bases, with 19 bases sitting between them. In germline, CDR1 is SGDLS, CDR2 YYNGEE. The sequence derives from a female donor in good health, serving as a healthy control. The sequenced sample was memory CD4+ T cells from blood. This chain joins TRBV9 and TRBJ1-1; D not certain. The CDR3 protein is CASSAGWSSPGTEAFF. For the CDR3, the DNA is TGTGCCAGCAGCGCCGGGTGGAGCAGTCCCGGCACTGAAGCTTTCTTT.